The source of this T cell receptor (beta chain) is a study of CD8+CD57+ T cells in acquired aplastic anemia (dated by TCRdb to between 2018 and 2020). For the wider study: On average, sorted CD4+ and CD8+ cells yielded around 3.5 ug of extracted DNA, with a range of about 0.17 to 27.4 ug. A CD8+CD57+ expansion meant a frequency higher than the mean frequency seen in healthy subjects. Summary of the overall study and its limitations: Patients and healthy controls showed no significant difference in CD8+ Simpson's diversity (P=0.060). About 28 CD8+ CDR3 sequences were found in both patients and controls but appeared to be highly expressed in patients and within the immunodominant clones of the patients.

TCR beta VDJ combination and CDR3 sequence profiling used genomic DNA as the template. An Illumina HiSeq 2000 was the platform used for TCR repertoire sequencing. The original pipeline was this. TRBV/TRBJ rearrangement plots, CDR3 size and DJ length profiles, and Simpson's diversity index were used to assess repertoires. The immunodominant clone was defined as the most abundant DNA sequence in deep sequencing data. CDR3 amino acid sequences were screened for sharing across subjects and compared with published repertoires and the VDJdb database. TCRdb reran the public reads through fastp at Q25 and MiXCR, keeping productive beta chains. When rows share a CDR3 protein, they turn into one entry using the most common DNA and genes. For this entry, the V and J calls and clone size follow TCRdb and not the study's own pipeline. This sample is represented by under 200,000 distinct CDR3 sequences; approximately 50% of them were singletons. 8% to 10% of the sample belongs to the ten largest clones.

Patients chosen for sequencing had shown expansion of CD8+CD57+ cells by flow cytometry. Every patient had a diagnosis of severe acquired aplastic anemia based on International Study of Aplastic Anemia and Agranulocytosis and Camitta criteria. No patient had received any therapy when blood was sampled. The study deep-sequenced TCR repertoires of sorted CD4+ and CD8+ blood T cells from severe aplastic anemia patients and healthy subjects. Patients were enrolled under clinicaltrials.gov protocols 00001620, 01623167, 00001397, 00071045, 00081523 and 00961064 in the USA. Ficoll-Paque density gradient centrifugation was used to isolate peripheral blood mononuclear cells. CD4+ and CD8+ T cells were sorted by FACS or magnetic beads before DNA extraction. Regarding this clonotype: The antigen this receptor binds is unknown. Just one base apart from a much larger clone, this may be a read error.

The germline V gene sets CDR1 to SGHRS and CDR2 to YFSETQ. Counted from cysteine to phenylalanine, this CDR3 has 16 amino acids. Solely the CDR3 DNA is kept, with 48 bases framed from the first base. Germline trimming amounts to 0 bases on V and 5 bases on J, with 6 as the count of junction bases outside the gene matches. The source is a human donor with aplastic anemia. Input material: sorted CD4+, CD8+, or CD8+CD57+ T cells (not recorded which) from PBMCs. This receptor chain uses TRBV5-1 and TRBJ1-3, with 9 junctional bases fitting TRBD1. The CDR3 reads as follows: CASSLGKQGARNTIYF. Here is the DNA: TGCGCCAGCAGCTTGGGGAAACAGGGGGCTCGAAACACCATATATTTT. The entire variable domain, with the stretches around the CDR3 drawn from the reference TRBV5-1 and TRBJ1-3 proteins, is KAGVTQTPRYLIKTRGQQVTLSCSPISGHRSVSWYQQTPGQGLQFLFEYFSETQRNKGNFPGRFSGRQFSNSRSEMNVSTLELGDSALYLCASSLGKQGARNTIYFGEGSWLTVV.